The source of this T cell receptor (beta chain) is a study of shared clonotypes between healthy human individuals. Only in-frame clones appear in the TCRdb table, and some are missing; sequencing was by immunoSEQ multiplex PCR. Among approximately 2.1 million clones listed, approximately 93% were seen once. V was cut by 6 bases and J by 2 bases, with 10 bases left in between. Germline-derived CDR1 and CDR2 are MNHEY and SMNVEV (reference sequence). The CDR3 has 13 amino acids. Points from the study as a whole: A handful of donors held approximately 5% of naive CD4 clonotypes in common.

Of note for this clone: The target antigen is unknown. Additional DNA sequences in this sample encode the identical CDR3.

The sample consisted of naive CD4+ T cells from PBMCs. Stated subset: CD45RA+ positively selected. The TCR was taken from a man in his late teens or twenties in good health. Some clones in this sample may be carry-over from other donors' samples. The chain has TRBV27 and TRBJ1-2; weak D call: TRBD1 (6 bases). The CDR3 loop reads CASRSTGNYGYTF. In DNA, the CDR3 is TGTGCCAGCAGATCTACAGGGAACTATGGCTACACCTTC.